Following are 15 T cell receptor beta chains from one sample sequenced in a study of T cells in Graves' hyperthyroidism and ophthalmopathy. RNA transcripts yielded amplified TCR beta CDR3 regions. HTBI primers were the set used in a first-round RT-PCR of the TCR CDR3. MiXCR, run by TCRdb on the multiplex PCR reads, gives a single entry per CDR3 protein. The sample yields 500,000 to 600,000 distinct CDR3 sequences, just over 45% seen once. The source material was peripheral blood or thyroid tissue (not recorded which). The origin of the receptors is a young woman with Graves' hyperthyroidism.

V usage is TRBV15 and J usage is TRBJ1-6; TRBD1 aligns across 7 bases. Unmatched junction bases numbered 3, after V lost 0 bases and J lost 7 bases. The CDR3 sequence is 15 residues long. The V gene's germline CDR1 is LNHNV and CDR2 YYDKDF (reference sequence). The CDR3 loop is CATSRDTGVNSPLHF. As DNA, the CDR3 is TGTGCCACCAGCAGAGACACAGGGGTAAATTCACCCCTCCACTTT.

This clonotype has ten or more counts. This chain connects TRBV24-1 to TRBJ2-5; the D gene is possibly TRBD1 (6 bases). V lost 5 bases and J 4 bases, leaving 19 bases between the germline ends. The CDR3 loop spans 16 amino acids. Germline values: CDR1 KGHDR, CDR2 SFDVKD. The chain's CDR3 is CATSALGKGVIETQYF. In DNA form, the CDR3 reads TGTGCCACCAGTGCCCTTGGGAAGGGGGTGATAGAGACCCAGTACTTC.

This clonotype was counted a single time. The junction does not match germline at one end; this may be a read error. The CDR3 DNA is TGTGCCAGCAGACTGGGAAGCACCATATATTTT. Translated, it gives CASRLGSTIYF. The chain employs TRBV7-9 and TRBJ1-3; D gene ambiguous. CDR3 size: 11 residues. The germline V gene encodes CDR1 SEHNR and CDR2 FQNEAQ (reference sequence).

The chain couples TRBV9 to TRBJ1-5, with unresolved D. Trimming removed 4 bases at V and 4 bases at J, with 9 bases between. In germline, CDR1 is SGDLS, CDR2 YYNGEE. CDR3 length equals 13 residues. CDR3 coding DNA: TGTGCCAGCAGCCCTCAAAAGAATCAGCCCCAGCATTTT. Translation: CASSPQKNQPQHF.

This clonotype was observed a few times. CDR3 nucleotide sequence: TGCGCCAGCAGTGACAGGGTGAACGGGGAGCTGTTTTTT. It encodes CASSDRVNGELFF. The chain is built from TRBV10-1 and TRBJ2-2; the D gene is possibly TRBD1 (5 bases). CDR1 and CDR2 from the germline V gene are WNHNN and SYGVQD (reference sequence). CDR3 size: 13 residues. Trimming took 3 bases from V and 7 from J, leaving 9 bases between them.

A remark on this clonotype: This may stem from a read error, because a much larger clone lies one nucleotide away. The rearrangement links TRBV12-3 or TRBV12-4 to TRBJ1-5; no reliable D call. This CDR3 comprises 14 residues. V lost 3 bases, J lost 3 bases, and 9 bases lay in between. The CDR3 reads CASSFVDFNQPQHF. The CDR3 bases are TGTGCCAGCAGTTTTGTGGACTTCAATCAGCCCCAGCATTTT.

This clonotype was counted many times. The gene calls are TRBV29-1 and TRBJ1-3; 7 bases fit TRBD1. Germline CDR1 is SQVTM and CDR2 is ANQGSEA. The CDR3 totals 17 residues. J gave up 5 bases and V 1 base, and 14 bases lay outside the gene matches. CDR3 in DNA: TGCAGCGTTGAAGTTTTCCTGGAGGGACAGAAGAGAAACACCATATATTTT. Its translation: CSVEVFLEGQKRNTIYF.

This clonotype came up many times. The chain recombines TRBV20-1 with TRBJ1-2; a weak D match, TRBD1 (6 bases). This CDR3 spans 13 amino acids. Trimming took off 1 base at V and 2 bases at J, with 8 bases between the two ends. The germline gives CDR1 DFQATT, CDR2 SNEGSKA (reference sequence). The CDR3 spells CSARGTENYGYTF. The CDR3 DNA reads as TGCAGTGCTAGAGGGACAGAAAACTATGGCTACACCTTC.

This clonotype was observed many times. The chain links TRBV12-3 or TRBV12-4 to TRBJ2-2; 7 bases line up with TRBD1. The V gene end was trimmed by 6 bases and the J gene end by 1 base; junction bases not matched to a gene: 2. The CDR3 is 14 amino acids. CDR3 bases: TGTGCCAGCAGAGACAGGGAGAACACCGGGGAGCTGTTTTTT. It specifies CASRDRENTGELFF.

This clonotype occurred many times. This rearrangement joins TRBV7-2 to TRBJ2-7; D may be TRBD1 (6 bases). The CDR3 extends over 15 amino acids. The V gene's germline CDR1 is SGHTA and CDR2 FQGNSA. The V gene lost 5 bases and the J gene lost 6 bases, with 20 bases spanning the gap. CDR3 sequence reads: CASSQPGHRFSEQYF. The CDR3 DNA sequence: TGTGCCAGCAGCCAACCGGGACACCGGTTTTCCGAGCAGTACTTC.

Of note for this clonotype: Given a much more abundant clone one base away, this may be a read error. Lacking the conserved final phenylalanine or tryptophan, this CDR3 likely reflects a read error. The chain links TRBV12-3 or TRBV12-4 to TRBJ1-1, with 7 bases that match TRBD1. The CDR3 is made up of 14 amino acids. Unmatched junction bases numbered 5, after V lost 4 bases and J lost 3 bases. CDR3 region: CASSSRDRDTEAFS. The CDR3, as DNA: TGTGCCAGCAGTTCCCGGGACAGAGACACTGAAGCTTTCTCT.

The chain employs TRBV12-3 or TRBV12-4 and TRBJ1-1; D call uncertain. The V gene lost 8 bases and the J gene lost 1 base, with 11 bases spanning the gap. CDR3 length equals 13 residues. For the CDR3, the DNA is TGTGCCAGCGGACGGGAGTGGAACACTGAAGCTTTCTTT. As protein: CASGREWNTEAFF.

This clonotype was found many times. The chain is built from TRBV24-1 and TRBJ1-5, with D unclear. Trimming removed 6 bases from V and 2 bases from J, with 7 bases in between. The germline V gene encodes CDR1 KGHDR and CDR2 SFDVKD. The CDR3 consists of 13 residues. CDR3 in amino acids: CATSSSGNQPQHF. Written as DNA, the CDR3 is TGTGCCACCAGTAGTTCTGGCAATCAGCCCCAGCATTTT.

This clonotype was detected ten times or more. This chain connects TRBV27 to TRBJ1-2, with no clear D. In germline, CDR1 is MNHEY, CDR2 SMNVEV (reference sequence). This CDR3 is built from 14 residues. V lost 5 bases to trimming and J lost 2 bases, with 12 bases between them. The CDR3 protein is CASSPRTVNYGYTF. CDR3 nucleotide sequence: TGTGCCAGCAGTCCTCGGACCGTCAACTATGGCTACACCTTC.

This clonotype was found many times. The chain joins TRBV7-9 to TRBJ1-5, with 12 nucleotides matching TRBD1. The germline gives CDR1 SEHNR, CDR2 FQNEAQ (reference sequence). The CDR3 contains 18 residues. Trimming removed 2 bases from V and 0 bases from J; junction bases left unmatched: 5. The CDR3 coding sequence is TGTGCCAGCAGCTTATCCGGGACAGGGGGCCATAGCAATCAGCCCCAGCATTTT. Amino acid sequence: CASSLSGTGGHSNQPQHF.